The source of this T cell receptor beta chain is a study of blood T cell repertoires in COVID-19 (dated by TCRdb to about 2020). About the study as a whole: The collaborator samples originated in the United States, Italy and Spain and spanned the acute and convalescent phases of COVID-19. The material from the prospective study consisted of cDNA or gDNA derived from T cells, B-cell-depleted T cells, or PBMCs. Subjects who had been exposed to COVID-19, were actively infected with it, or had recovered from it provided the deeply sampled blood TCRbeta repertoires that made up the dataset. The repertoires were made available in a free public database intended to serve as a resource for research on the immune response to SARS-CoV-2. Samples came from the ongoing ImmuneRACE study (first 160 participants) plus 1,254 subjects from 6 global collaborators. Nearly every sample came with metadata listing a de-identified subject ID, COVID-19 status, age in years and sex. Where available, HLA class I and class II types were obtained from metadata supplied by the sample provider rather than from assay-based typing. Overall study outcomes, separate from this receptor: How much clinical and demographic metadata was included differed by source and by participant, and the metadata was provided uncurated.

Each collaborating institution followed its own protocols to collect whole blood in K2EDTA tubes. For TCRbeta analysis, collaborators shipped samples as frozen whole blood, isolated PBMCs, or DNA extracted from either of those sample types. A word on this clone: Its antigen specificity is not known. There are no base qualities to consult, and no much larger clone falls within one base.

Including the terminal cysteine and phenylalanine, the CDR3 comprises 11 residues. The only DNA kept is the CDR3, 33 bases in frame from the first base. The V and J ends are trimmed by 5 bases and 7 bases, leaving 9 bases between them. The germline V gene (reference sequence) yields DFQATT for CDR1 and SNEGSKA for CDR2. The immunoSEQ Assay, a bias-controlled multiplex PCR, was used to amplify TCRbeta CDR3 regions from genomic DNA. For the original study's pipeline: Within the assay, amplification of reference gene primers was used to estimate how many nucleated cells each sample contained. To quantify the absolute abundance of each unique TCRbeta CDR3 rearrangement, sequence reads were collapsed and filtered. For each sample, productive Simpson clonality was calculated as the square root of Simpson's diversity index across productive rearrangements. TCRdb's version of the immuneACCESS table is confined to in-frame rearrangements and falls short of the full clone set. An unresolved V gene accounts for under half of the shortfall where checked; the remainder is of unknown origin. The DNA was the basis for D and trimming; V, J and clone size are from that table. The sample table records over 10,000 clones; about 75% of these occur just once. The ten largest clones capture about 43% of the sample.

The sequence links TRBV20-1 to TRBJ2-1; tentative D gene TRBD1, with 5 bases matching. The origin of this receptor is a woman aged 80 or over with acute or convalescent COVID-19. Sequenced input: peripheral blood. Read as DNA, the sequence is TGCAGTGCTGCCAGGGATAATGAGCAGTTCTTC. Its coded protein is CSAARDNEQFF.